The TCR beta chain described here comes from a study of cytomegalovirus exposure and HLA in healthy donors. Study-wide context: About 80 million unique TCRs, all from HLA-typed donors, were included in an early release of the data.

In regard to this clone: What it binds is unknown.

Study observations and caveats: In an earlier analysis, productive rearrangement rates for most beta V segments clustered near 87% or 30%.

The V end was cut by 0 bases, the J end by 5 bases, with 19 bases between. CDR1 SGHDN and CDR2 FVKESK come from the germline V gene. The CDR3 has 17 residues. With 60 Vbeta and 13 Jbeta primers, the PCR was carried out. Clones were read by immunoSEQ multiplex PCR, and TCRdb kept only the in-frame ones, dropping some. The table has roughly 200,000 clones, 65% to 85% seen once. The donors comprised healthy bone marrow donors. Although they were nominally healthy when sampled, donors likely had unrecorded immune exposures. V and J are TRBV14 and TRBJ1-1, with D possibly TRBD1 on 5 matching bases. Sequencing input: PBMCs. The source of this sequence is a man aged 50-59 years in good health and CMV-seronegative. CDR3 loop: CASSQDYPSGVRTEAFF. The CDR3 bases are TGTGCCAGCAGCCAAGATTACCCCTCGGGGGTTAGGACTGAAGCTTTCTTT.